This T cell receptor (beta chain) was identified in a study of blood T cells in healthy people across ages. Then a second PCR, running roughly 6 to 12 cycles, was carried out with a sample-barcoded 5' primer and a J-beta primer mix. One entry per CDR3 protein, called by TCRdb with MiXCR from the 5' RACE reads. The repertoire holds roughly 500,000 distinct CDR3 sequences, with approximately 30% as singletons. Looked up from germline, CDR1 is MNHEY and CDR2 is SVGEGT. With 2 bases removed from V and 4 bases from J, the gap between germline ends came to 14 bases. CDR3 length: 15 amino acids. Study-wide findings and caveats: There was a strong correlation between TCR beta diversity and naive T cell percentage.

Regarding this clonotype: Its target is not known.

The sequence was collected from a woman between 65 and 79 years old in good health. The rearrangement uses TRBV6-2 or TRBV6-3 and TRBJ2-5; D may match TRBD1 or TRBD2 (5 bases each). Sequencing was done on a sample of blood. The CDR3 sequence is CASSYEAAGGETQYF. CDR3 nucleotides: TGTGCCAGCAGTTACGAAGCTGCTGGGGGAGAGACCCAGTACTTC.